The 12 T cell receptor beta chains reported below all come from one sample, sequenced in a study of cytomegalovirus exposure and HLA in healthy donors. PCR used 60 Vbeta primers and 13 Jbeta primers. Assay: immunoSEQ multiplex PCR; the TCRdb copy retains only in-frame clones and omits some. Its table records about 200,000 clones. The specimen sequenced was PBMCs. The origin of the receptors is a girl aged 2 to 10 in good health and CMV-seropositive.

This chain connects TRBV6-5 to TRBJ2-3, with D perhaps TRBD2 (5 bases). The germline V gene has CDR1 MNHEY and CDR2 SVGAGI. The CDR3 sequence is 14 residues long. The V end was cut by 2 bases, the J end by 4 bases, with 10 bases between. The CDR3 protein is CASSYLGSADTQYF. In nucleotides, the CDR3 is TGTGCCAGCAGTTACCTTGGTAGCGCAGATACGCAGTATTTT.

The chain uses TRBV7-3 and TRBJ1-5; D ambiguous. The CDR3 runs 17 residues. The germline gives CDR1 SGHTA, CDR2 FQGTGA. The V end lost 1 base, the J end lost 1 base, and 14 bases lay between the germline ends. This CDR3 is CASSLKLGRKSNQPQHF. Written as DNA, the CDR3 is TGTGCCAGCAGCTTAAAGCTCGGGAGAAAGAGCAATCAGCCCCAGCATTTT.

The V gene is TRBV7-2, the J gene TRBJ2-1; 15 nucleotides agree with TRBD2. Germline CDR1 SGHTA, CDR2 FQGNSA. V shed 1 base and J 9 bases; nucleotides not matched to a gene: 4. CDR3 length: 16 residues. Here the CDR3 reads CASSLGTSGREGEQFF. Written as DNA, the CDR3 is TGTGCCAGCAGCTTAGGGACTAGCGGGAGGGAGGGTGAGCAGTTCTTC.

In DNA form, the CDR3 reads TGTGCCAGCAGTTCTGCCCTCCGCGGCAGTCACGAGCAGTACTTC. Translating gives CASSSALRGSHEQYF. The chain is built from TRBV5-6 and TRBJ2-7; no firm D call. Trimming cost V 5 bases and J 5 bases, with 20 bases left between them. The CDR3 contains 15 residues. In germline, CDR1 is SGHDT, CDR2 YYEEEE.

The chain carries TRBV6-5 and TRBJ2-2; the D gene is possibly TRBD2 (7 bases). Germline CDR1 is MNHEY and CDR2 is SVGAGI. The CDR3 is 15 amino acids. V gave up 7 bases and J gave up 4 bases, with 16 bases separating them. DNA of the CDR3: TGTGCCAGCACCGGCGGGGGCCGGAGCACCGGGGAGCTGTTTTTT. As protein: CASTGGGRSTGELFF.

This rearrangement joins TRBV5-1 to TRBJ2-5; 8 nucleotides line up with TRBD1. Gene TRBJ2-7 matches the end of the DNA better, so the J call may be wrong. CDR3 length: 15 residues. CDR1 is SGHRS and CDR2 is YFSETQ in the germline V gene. This chain's CDR3 is CASSSLTGVEYEQYF. The CDR3, as DNA: TGCGCCAGCAGCAGCCTGACAGGGGTGGAGTACGAGCAGTACTTC.

The DNA of the CDR3 is TGTGCCAGCAGCTACAGGGGGATGAACACTGAAGCTTTCTTT. Translated, it gives CASSYRGMNTEAFF. The chain links TRBV5-6 to TRBJ1-1; 8 bases align to TRBD1. This CDR3 region has 14 residues. Germline CDR1 and CDR2: SGHDT and YYEEEE. V dropped 3 bases and J dropped 0; count of bases not matched to a gene: 1.

The rearrangement links TRBV6-5 to TRBJ2-7, with 11 bases lining up with TRBD1. CDR3 length equals 14 residues. Per germline, CDR1 MNHEY and CDR2 SVGAGI. Trimming removed 3 bases from V and 3 bases from J; junction bases left unmatched: 1. CDR3: CASSYGTGGYEQYF. DNA of the CDR3: TGTGCCAGCAGTTATGGGACAGGGGGCTACGAGCAGTACTTC.

This rearrangement joins TRBV18 to TRBJ1-5, with 7 bases that match TRBD1. CDR1 and CDR2 from the germline V gene are KGHSH and LQKENI. This CDR3 is 14 amino acids long. J lost 5 bases, V lost 8 bases, and 9 bases had no gene match. The CDR3 is CASAPEGGDQPQHF. CDR3 in DNA: TGTGCCAGCGCCCCCGAAGGGGGCGATCAGCCCCAGCATTTT.

Concerning this clone: Sequence at one end of the junction differs from germline and may be a read error. The same CDR3 also results from other DNA sequences found in this sample. The J gene is TRBJ2-3, the V gene TRBV5-4, with D perhaps matching TRBD1 (5 bases). The CDR3 contains 15 residues. CDR1 is SGHNT, CDR2 YYREEE, per germline (reference sequence). Here the CDR3 DNA reads TGCGCCAGCAGCTTGGGGCTTTACAGCACAGATACGCAGTATTTT. Its protein is CASSLGLYSTDTQYF.

The chain couples TRBV5-6 to TRBJ2-2, with TRBD2 identical over 9 bases. The germline V gene has CDR1 SGHDT and CDR2 YYEEEE. The CDR3 is 17 amino acids. V dropped 1 base and J dropped 1; count of bases not matched to a gene: 5. The CDR3 loop is CASSLRAGGWNTGELFF. The CDR3 DNA sequence: TGTGCCAGCAGCTTGCGAGCGGGAGGCTGGAACACCGGGGAGCTGTTTTTT. The full variable domain, completed using reference TRBV5-6 and TRBJ2-2, is DAGVTQSPTHLIKTRGQQVTLRCSPKSGHDTVSWYQQALGQGPQFIFQYYEEEERQRGNFPDRFSGHQFPNYSSELNVNALLLGDSALYLCASSLRAGGWNTGELFFGEGSRLTVL.

The chain joins TRBV5-8 to TRBJ1-5, with 7 bases fitting TRBD1. V was clipped by 0 bases and J by 4 bases; unmatched bases: 10. Per germline, CDR1 SGHTS and CDR2 YDEGEE. This CDR3 is built from 17 residues. CDR3 DNA sequence: TGTGCCAGCAGCTTGGGGACACAGGGGAAGGTAAATCAGCCCCAGCATTTT. This gives the protein CASSLGTQGKVNQPQHF.